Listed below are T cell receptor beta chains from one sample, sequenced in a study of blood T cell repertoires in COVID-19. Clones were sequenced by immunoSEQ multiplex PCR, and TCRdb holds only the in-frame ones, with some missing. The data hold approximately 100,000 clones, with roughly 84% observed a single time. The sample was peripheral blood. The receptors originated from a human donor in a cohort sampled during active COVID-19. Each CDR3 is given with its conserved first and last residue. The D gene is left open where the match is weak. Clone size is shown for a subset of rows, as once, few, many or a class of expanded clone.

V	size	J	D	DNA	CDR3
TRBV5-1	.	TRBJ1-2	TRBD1	TGCGCCAGCAGCCCGGACAGGGGAAACTATGGCTACACCTTC	CASSPDRGNYGYTF
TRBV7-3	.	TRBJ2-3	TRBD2	TGTGCCAGCAGCGGGGGACTAGCGGGCACAGATACGCAGTATTTT	CASSGGLAGTDTQYF
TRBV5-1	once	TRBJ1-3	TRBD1	TGCGCCAGCAGCTTGGTACAGGGGAACGGAAACACCATATATTTT	CASSLVQGNGNTIYF
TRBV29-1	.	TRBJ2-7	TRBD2	TGCAGCGTGGAAGGAGGGAGACTAGCGGGTGGCTCCTACGAGCAGTACTTC	CSVEGGRLAGGSYEQYF
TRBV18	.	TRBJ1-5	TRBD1	TGTGCCAGCTCACCCCCGGGACAGGGCAATCAGCCCCAGCATTTT	CASSPPGQGNQPQHF
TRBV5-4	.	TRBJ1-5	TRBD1	TGTGCCAGCAGCCCAGGACAGGGACAGCCCCAGCATTTT	CASSPGQGQPQHF
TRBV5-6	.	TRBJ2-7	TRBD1	TGTGCCAGCAGCCGACAGGGGACAAGGGTCTACGAGCAGTACTTC	CASSRQGTRVYEQYF
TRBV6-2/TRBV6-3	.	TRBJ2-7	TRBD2	TGTGCCAGCAGTTTTGGACTAGCGGACCTTCTTCTCGGCTCCTACGAGGAGCAGTACTTC	CASSFGLADLLLGSYEEQYF
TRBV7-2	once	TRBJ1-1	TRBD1	TGTGCCAGCAGCGCACAGGGGGCTGAAGCTTTCTTT	CASSAQGAEAFF
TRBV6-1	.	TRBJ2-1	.	TGTGCCAGCAGTGAATGGGCGGGTATCGATGAGCAGTTCTTC	CASSEWAGIDEQFF
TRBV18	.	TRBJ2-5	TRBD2	TGTGCCAGCTCACCACGAACTAGCGGAGGGGGAGAGACCCAGTACTTC	CASSPRTSGGGETQYF
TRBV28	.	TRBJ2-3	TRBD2	TGTGCCAGCAGTCCCCTTAGCGGGAGGGCCCGGGCAGATACGCAGTATTTT	CASSPLSGRARADTQYF
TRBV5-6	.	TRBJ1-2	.	TGTGCCAGCAGCTTAGGCAGGACTAACTATGGCTACACCTTC	CASSLGRTNYGYTF
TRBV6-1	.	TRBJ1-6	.	TGTGCCAGCAGTGAAGCCGGGAATCTCCACTTT	CASSEAGNLHF
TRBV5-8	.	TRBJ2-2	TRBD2	TGTGCCAGCAGCTTGGCCCGGGGGGGCCCCGGGGAGCTGTTTTTT	CASSLARGGPGELFF
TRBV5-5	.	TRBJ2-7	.	TGTGCCAGCAGCTTGGTTCGGTCGAGCTCCTACGAGCAGTACTTC	CASSLVRSSSYEQYF
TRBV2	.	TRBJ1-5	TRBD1	TGTGCCAGCAGAAGACAGGGGGGCAATCAGCCCCAGCATTTT	CASRRQGGNQPQHF
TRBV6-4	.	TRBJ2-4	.	TGTGCCAGCAGTGACTGTAACGACCCGGCGTTAGGGGGGGACATTCAGTACTTC	CASSDCNDPALGGDIQYF
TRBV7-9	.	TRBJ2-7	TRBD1	TGTGCCAGCAGCACCCGGGACAGTCACTACGAGCAGTACTTC	CASSTRDSHYEQYF
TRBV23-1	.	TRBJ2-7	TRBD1	TGCGCCATCTCCGGGACAGGACGCCTCTACGAGCAGTACTTC	CAISGTGRLYEQYF
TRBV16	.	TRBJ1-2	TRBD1	TGTGCCAGCAGCATCGACAGGGGGCAAGGCTACACCTTC	CASSIDRGQGYTF
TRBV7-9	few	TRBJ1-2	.	TGTGCCAGCAGTCCCGACAGGCCTCTTCTTTATGGCTACACCTTC	CASSPDRPLLYGYTF
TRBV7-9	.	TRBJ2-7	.	TGTGCCAGCAGCATGCGGACAGCCTCCTACGAGCAGTACTTC	CASSMRTASYEQYF
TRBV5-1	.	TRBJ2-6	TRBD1	TGCGCCAGCAGCTTGGACAGGGGGATGAACTCTGGGGCCAACGTCCTGACTTTC	CASSLDRGMNSGANVLTF
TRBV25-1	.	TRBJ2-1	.	TGTGCCAGCAGCCTCCCGGGGAGCTCCTACAATGAGCAGTTCTTC	CASSLPGSSYNEQFF
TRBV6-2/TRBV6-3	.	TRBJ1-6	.	TGTGCCAGCAGTTACCAGGACAGCTCCTATAATTCACCCCTCCACTTT	CASSYQDSSYNSPLHF
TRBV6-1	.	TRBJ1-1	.	TGTGCCAGCAGTGATAGTAGCGCGGGGAACACTGAAGCTTTCTTT	CASSDSSAGNTEAFF
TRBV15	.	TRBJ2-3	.	TGTGCCACCAGCAGAGACGTTACTAGCACAGATACGCAGTATTTT	CATSRDVTSTDTQYF
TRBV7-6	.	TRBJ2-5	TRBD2	TGTGCCAGCAGCCGAGGACTAGCGGGACAAGAGACCCAGTACTTC	CASSRGLAGQETQYF
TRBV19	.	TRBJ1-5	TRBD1	TGTGCCAGTAGTAAAACCGGGACAGGCGACCAGCCCCAGCATTTT	CASSKTGTGDQPQHF
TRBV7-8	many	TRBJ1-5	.	TGTGCCAGCAGCTTCCAGACAGACCTCAATCAGCCCCAGCATTTT	CASSFQTDLNQPQHF
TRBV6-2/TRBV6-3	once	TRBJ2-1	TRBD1	TGTGCCAGCAGTTGGGGACAGGTACTTTCTCACAATGAGCAGTTCTTC	CASSWGQVLSHNEQFF
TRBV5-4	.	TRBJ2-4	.	TGTGCCAGCAGCCGGGAGACTAGTAACATTCAGTACTTC	CASSRETSNIQYF
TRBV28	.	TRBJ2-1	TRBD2	TGTGCCAGCAGTTTGACTAGCGGGGTTTACAATGAGCAGTTCTTC	CASSLTSGVYNEQFF
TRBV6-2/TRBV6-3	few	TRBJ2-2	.	TGTGCCAGCAGTCCGCCTAGACTTTCCGGGGAGCTGTTTTTT	CASSPPRLSGELFF
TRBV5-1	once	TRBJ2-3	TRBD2	TGCGCCAGCCTCGGGGGGGGAGCGGGAGCCCCAGATACGCAGTATTTT	CASLGGGAGAPDTQYF
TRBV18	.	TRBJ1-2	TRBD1	TGTGCCAGCTCAGGACAGGAAATTAACTATGGCTACACCTTC	CASSGQEINYGYTF
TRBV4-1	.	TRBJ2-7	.	TGCGCCAGCAGCCAAGATGCGGACAGCACCTACGAGCAGTACTTC	CASSQDADSTYEQYF
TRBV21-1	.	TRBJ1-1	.	TGTGCCAGCAGCAAACCAGGTGGCCCCACTGAAGCTTTCTTT	CASSKPGGPTEAFF
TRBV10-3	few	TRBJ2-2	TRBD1	TGTGCCATCAGTGAGTCTGGGACAGGGGAGACCGGGGAGCTGTTTTTT	CAISESGTGETGELFF
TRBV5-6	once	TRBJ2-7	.	TGTGCCAGCAGCGGCCGGGACACCCATTACGAGCAGTACTTC	CASSGRDTHYEQYF
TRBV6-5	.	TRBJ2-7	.	TGTGCCAGCCCTGGGGGGAGGACCCTACGTGAGCAGTACTTC	CASPGGRTLREQYF
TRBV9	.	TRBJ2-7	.	TGTGCCAGCAGCGTAGGTCCCTCGGGGGAGCAGTACTTC	CASSVGPSGEQYF
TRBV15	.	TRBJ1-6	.	TGTGCCACCAGCGCAGGGTCCTATAATTCACCCCTCCACTTT	CATSAGSYNSPLHF
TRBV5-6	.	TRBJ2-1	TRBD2	TGTGCCAGCAGCTCAATAGCGGGGGCGTTTGGGGATGAGCAGTTCTTC	CASSSIAGAFGDEQFF
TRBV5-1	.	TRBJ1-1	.	TGCGCCAGCCTACGTGGCACTGAAGCTTTCTTT	CASLRGTEAFF
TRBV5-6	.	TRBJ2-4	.	TGTGCCAGCAGCTTAGACAGGAAAAACATTCAGTACTTC	CASSLDRKNIQYF
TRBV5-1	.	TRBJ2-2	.	TGCGCCAGCAGCTACGGGCGGGTGAACACCGGGGAGCTGTTTTTT	CASSYGRVNTGELFF
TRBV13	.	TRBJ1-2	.	TGTGCCAGCAGCCCCCCCCTTGGCGGCTACACCTTC	CASSPPLGGYTF
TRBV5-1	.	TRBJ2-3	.	TGCGCCAGCAGCCCCCAAGCTAGCACAGATACGCAGTATTTT	CASSPQASTDTQYF
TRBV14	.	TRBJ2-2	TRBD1	TGTGCCAGCAGCCTTGGACAGGGGCCCGGGGAGCTGTTTTTT	CASSLGQGPGELFF
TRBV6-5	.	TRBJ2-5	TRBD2	TGTGCCAGCAGAAACGGGCTAGCGGGGCCCCAGTACTTC	CASRNGLAGPQYF
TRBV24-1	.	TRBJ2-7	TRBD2	TGTGCCACCAGTGAGACTAGCGGGGGATGGCAGTACTTC	CATSETSGGWQYF
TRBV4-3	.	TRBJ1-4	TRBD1	TGCGCCAGCAGCCAACAGACAGGGGATGTAGAAAAACTGTTTTTT	CASSQQTGDVEKLFF
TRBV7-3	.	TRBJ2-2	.	TGTGCCAGCAGCTTAACCCTCACCGGGGAGCTGTTTTTT	CASSLTLTGELFF
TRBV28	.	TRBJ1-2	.	TGTGCCAGCAGTTTACGGGGGGCGACTGGCTACACCTTC	CASSLRGATGYTF
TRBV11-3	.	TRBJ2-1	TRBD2	TGTGCCAGCAGCTTCCAGGGGACTAGCGGGTTTAGTGAGCAGTTCTTC	CASSFQGTSGFSEQFF
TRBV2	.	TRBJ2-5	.	TGTGCCAGCAGTGAAAGGCGTGGGGCAGGGCTAGAGACCCAGTACTTC	CASSERRGAGLETQYF
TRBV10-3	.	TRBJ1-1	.	TGTGCCATCAGTGCTCAGGGGAACACTGAAGCTTTCTTT	CAISAQGNTEAFF